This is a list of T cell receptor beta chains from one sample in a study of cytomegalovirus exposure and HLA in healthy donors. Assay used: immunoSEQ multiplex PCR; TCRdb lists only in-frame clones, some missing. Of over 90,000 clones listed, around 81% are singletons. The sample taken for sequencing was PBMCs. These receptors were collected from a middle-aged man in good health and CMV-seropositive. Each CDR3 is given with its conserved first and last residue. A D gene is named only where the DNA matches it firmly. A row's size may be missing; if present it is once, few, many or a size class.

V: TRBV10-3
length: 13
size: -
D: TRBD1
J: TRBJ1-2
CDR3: CAISGQGAEGYTF
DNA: TGTGCCATCTCCGGACAGGGGGCAGAGGGCTACACCTTC

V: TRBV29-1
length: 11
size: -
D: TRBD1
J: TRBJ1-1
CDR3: CSTGTGSEAFF
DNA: TGCAGCACCGGGACAGGGTCCGAAGCTTTCTTT

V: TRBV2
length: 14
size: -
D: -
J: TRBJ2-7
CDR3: CASSERGRAYEQYF
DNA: TGTGCCAGCAGTGAAAGGGGCAGGGCCTACGAGCAGTACTTC

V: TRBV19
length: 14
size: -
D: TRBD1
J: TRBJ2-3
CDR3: CASTKTGGGDTQYF
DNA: TGTGCCAGTACTAAGACAGGGGGTGGAGATACGCAGTATTTT

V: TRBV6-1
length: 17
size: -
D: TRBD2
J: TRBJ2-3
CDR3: CASSEGAGGLITDTQYF
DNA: TGTGCCAGCAGTGAAGGGGCGGGGGGGCTTATAACAGATACGCAGTATTTT

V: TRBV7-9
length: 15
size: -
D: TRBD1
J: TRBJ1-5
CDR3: CASSETGAGNQPQHF
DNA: TGTGCCAGCAGCGAGACAGGGGCGGGCAATCAGCCCCAGCATTTT

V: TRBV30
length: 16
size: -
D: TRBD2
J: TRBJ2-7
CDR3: CAWRGTSAYSSYEQYF
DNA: TGTGCCTGGAGGGGGACTAGCGCATACAGCTCCTACGAGCAGTACTTC

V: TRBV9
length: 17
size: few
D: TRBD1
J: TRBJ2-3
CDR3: CASSASMGRGLTDTQYF
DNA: TGTGCCAGCAGCGCATCCATGGGCAGGGGGCTCACAGATACGCAGTATTTT

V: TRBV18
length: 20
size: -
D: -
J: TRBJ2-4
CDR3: CASSPPEGLPGMGVKNIQYF
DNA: TGTGCCAGCTCACCACCGGAGGGGCTACCCGGCATGGGAGTCAAAAACATTCAGTACTTC

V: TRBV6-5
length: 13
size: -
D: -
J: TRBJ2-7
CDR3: CASSYARGYEQYF
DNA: TGTGCCAGCAGTTATGCCAGGGGCTACGAGCAGTACTTC

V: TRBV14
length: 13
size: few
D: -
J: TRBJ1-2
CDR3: CASSQGGGYGYTF
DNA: TGTGCCAGCAGCCAGGGGGGAGGCTATGGCTACACCTTC

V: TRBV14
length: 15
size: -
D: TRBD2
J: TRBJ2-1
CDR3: CASSPPGLAGGEQFF
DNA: TGTGCCAGCAGCCCACCGGGACTAGCGGGAGGTGAGCAGTTCTTC

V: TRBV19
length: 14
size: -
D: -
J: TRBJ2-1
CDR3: CASSSWDLGNEQFF
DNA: TGTGCCAGTAGTAGTTGGGACTTGGGAAATGAGCAGTTCTTC

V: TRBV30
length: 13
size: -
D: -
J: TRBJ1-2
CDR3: CAWRSPGQHGYTF
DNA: TGTGCCTGGAGAAGCCCTGGGCAGCATGGCTACACCTTC

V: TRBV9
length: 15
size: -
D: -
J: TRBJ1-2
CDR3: CASSPRLKLYYGYTF
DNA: TGTGCCAGCAGCCCCCGGTTAAAACTATACTATGGCTACACCTTC

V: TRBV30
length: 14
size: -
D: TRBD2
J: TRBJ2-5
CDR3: CAWISAGGGETQYF
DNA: TGTGCCTGGATTAGTGCGGGGGGGGGAGAGACCCAGTACTTC

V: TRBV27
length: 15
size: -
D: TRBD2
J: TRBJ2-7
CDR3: CASSLSGGAPYEQYF
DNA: TGTGCCAGCAGTTTAAGCGGGGGGGCCCCCTACGAGCAGTACTTC

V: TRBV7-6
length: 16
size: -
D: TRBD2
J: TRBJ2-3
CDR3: CASSLVSGSDADTQYF
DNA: TGTGCCAGCAGCTTAGTAAGCGGGAGTGACGCAGATACGCAGTATTTT

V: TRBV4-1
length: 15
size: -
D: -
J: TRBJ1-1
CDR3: CASSQDLAGYTEAFF
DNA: TGCGCCAGCAGCCAAGATCTGGCGGGGTACACTGAAGCTTTCTTT

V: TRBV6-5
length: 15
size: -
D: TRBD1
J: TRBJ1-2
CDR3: CATGTGGARNYGYTF
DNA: TGTGCCACCGGGACAGGGGGCGCCCGTAACTATGGCTACACCTTC

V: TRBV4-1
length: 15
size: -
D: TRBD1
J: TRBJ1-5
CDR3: CASSQDTQGVQPQHF
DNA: TGCGCCAGCAGCCAAGATACCCAGGGGGTTCAGCCCCAGCATTTT

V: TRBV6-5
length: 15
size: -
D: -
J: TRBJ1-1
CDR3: CASTTDRGRNTEAFF
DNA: TGTGCCAGCACCACGGACAGAGGGCGCAACACTGAAGCTTTCTTT

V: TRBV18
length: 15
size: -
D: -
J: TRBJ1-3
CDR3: CASSSSTASGNTIYF
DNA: TGTGCCAGCTCGTCGTCGACAGCCTCTGGAAACACCATATATTTT

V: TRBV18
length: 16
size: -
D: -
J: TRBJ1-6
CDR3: CASSRDVGSYNSPLHF
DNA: TGTGCCAGCTCGCGGGACGTTGGCTCCTATAATTCACCCCTCCACTTT

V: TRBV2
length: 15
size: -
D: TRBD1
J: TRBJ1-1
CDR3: CASRAPDRAASEAFF
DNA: TGTGCCAGCAGAGCCCCTGACAGGGCAGCAAGTGAAGCTTTCTTT

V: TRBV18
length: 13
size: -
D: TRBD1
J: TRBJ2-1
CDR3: CASSPRDSGEQFF
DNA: TGTGCCAGCTCACCAAGGGACAGTGGTGAGCAGTTCTTC

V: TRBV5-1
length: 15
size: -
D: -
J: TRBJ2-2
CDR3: CASSLTGTYTGELFF
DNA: TGCGCCAGCAGCTTGACCGGGACATACACCGGGGAGCTGTTTTTT

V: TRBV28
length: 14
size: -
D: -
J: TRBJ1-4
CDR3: CASTPPGGNEKLFF
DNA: TGTGCCAGCACCCCACCTGGCGGAAATGAAAAACTGTTTTTT

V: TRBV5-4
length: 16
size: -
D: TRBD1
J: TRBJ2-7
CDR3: CASSLDLTGGDYEQYF
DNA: TGTGCCAGCAGCTTGGACCTGACAGGGGGGGACTACGAGCAGTACTTC

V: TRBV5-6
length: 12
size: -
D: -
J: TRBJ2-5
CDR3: CASSLDRETQYF
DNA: TGTGCCAGCAGCTTGGATCGGGAGACCCAGTACTTC

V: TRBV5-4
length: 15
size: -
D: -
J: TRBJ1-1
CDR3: CASSLDRRGDTEAFF
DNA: TGTGCCAGCAGCTTGGACAGGCGGGGGGACACTGAAGCTTTCTTT

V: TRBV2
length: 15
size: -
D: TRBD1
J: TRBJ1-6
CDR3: CASTPETGSNSPLHF
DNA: TGTGCCAGCACCCCAGAGACAGGGTCTAATTCACCCCTCCACTTT

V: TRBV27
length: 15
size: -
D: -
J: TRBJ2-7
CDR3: CASSLRAESSYEQYF
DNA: TGTGCCAGCAGTTTACGAGCGGAAAGCTCCTACGAGCAGTACTTC

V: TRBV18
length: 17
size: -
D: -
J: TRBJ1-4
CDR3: CASSPPPQGPAEEKLFF
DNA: TGTGCCAGCTCACCACCACCACAGGGCCCTGCTGAAGAAAAACTGTTTTTT

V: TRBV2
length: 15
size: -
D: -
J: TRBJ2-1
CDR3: CVSRKGGVFYNEQFF
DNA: TGTGTCAGCCGCAAAGGCGGGGTTTTTTACAATGAGCAGTTCTTC

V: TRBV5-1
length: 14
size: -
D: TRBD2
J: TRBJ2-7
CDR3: CASSRSGRSYEQYF
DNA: TGCGCCAGCAGCCGTAGCGGGAGGTCCTACGAGCAGTACTTC

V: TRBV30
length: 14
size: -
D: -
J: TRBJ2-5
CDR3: CAWSVAGGRETQYF
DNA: TGTGCCTGGAGTGTTGCAGGGGGGAGGGAGACCCAGTACTTC

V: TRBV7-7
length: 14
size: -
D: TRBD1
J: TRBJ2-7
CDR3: CASSPGQAGYEQYF
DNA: TGTGCCAGCAGCCCGGGACAGGCAGGCTACGAGCAGTACTTC

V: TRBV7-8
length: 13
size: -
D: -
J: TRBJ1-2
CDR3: CASSLGGNYGYTF
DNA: TGTGCCAGCAGCTTAGGCGGAAACTATGGCTACACCTTC

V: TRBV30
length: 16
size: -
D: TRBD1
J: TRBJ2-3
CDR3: CAWSTSGTGDFMAQYF
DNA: TGTGCCTGGAGTACATCCGGGACAGGGGACTTTATGGCGCAGTATTTT

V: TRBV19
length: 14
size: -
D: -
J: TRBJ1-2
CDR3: CASRYSNRDYGYTF
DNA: TGTGCCAGTAGGTACAGTAATCGGGATTATGGCTACACCTTC

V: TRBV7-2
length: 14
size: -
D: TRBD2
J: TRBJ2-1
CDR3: CASSLHGRTNEQFF
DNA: TGTGCCAGCAGCTTACACGGGAGGACCAATGAGCAGTTCTTC

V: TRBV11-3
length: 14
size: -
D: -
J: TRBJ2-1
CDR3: CASSLVGGYNEQFF
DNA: TGTGCCAGCAGCTTAGTCGGGGGATACAATGAGCAGTTCTTC

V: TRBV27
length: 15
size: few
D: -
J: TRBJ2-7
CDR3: CASSPGGGGTYEQYF
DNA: TGTGCCAGCAGCCCGGGAGGGGGCGGGACCTACGAGCAGTACTTC

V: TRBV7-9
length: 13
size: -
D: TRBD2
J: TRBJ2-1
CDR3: CASSLAGGVEQFF
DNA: TGTGCCAGCAGCTTAGCGGGGGGGGTGGAGCAGTTCTTC

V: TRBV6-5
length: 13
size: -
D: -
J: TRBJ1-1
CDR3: CASSYARGSEAFF
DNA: TGTGCCAGCAGTTACGCCAGGGGATCTGAAGCTTTCTTT

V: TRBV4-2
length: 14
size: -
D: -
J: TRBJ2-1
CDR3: CASSHGTGGNEQFF
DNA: TGTGCCAGCAGCCATGGTACCGGGGGCAATGAGCAGTTCTTC

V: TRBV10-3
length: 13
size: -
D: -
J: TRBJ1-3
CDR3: CASGENPGNTIYF
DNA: TGTGCCTCAGGGGAGAACCCTGGAAACACCATATATTTT

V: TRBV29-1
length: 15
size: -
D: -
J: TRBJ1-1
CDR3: CSVGSPRGLNTEAFF
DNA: TGCAGCGTAGGGTCTCCCAGAGGGCTGAACACTGAAGCTTTCTTT

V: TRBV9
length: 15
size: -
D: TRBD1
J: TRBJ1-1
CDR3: CASSPGTGFKGGAFF
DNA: TGTGCCAGCAGCCCAGGGACAGGTTTCAAAGGGGGAGCTTTCTTT